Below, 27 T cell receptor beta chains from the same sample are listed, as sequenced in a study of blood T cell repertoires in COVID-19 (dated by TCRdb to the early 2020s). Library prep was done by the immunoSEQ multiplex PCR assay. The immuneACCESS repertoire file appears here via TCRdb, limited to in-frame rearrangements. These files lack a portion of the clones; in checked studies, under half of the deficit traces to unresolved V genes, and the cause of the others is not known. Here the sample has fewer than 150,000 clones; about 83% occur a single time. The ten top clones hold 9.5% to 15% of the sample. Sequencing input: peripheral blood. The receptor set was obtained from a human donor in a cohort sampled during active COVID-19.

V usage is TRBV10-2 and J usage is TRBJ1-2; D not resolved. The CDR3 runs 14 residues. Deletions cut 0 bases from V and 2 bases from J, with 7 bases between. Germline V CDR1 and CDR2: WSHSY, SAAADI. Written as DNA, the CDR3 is TGCGCCAGCAGTGAGTCGAGGGTAAACTATGGCTACACCTTC. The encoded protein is CASSESRVNYGYTF.

This CDR3 is CASSDEAGPNGEQFF. Here the CDR3 DNA reads TGTGCCAGCAGTGATGAAGCGGGCCCTAACGGTGAGCAGTTCTTC. This chain joins TRBV25-1 and TRBJ2-1; weak D call: TRBD2 (6 bases). The V gene's germline CDR1 is MGHDK and CDR2 SYGVNS. There are 15 residues in the CDR3. V lost 3 bases and J 9 bases, leaving 18 bases between the germline ends.

CDR3 residues: CASSVLKSQGAKNIQYF. As DNA, the CDR3 is TGTGCCAGCAGTGTTCTTAAGAGCCAGGGGGCCAAAAACATTCAGTACTTC. The J gene is TRBJ2-4, the V gene TRBV6-1; D is possibly TRBD1 (6 bases). Germline lookup yields CDR1 MNHNS and CDR2 SASEGT. Deletions cut 4 bases from V and 1 base from J, with 17 bases between. This CDR3 spans 17 amino acids.

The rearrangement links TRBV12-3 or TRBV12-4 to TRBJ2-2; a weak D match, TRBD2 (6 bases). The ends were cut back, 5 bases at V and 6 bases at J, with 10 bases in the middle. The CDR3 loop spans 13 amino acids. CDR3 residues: CASSLVAAGELFF. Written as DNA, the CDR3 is TGTGCCAGCAGTCTCGTAGCGGCCGGGGAGCTGTTTTTT.

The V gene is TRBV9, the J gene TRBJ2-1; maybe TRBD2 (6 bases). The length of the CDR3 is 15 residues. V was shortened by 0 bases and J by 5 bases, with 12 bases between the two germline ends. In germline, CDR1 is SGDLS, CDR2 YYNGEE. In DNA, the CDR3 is TGTGCCAGCAGCGTAGGCGGGGCCCCCAACAATGAGCAGTTCTTC. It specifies CASSVGGAPNNEQFF.

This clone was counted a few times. CDR3 in amino acids: CSASQPGTSGVGTQYF. In nucleotides, the CDR3 is TGCAGTGCTAGTCAGCCCGGGACTAGCGGGGTGGGGACCCAGTACTTC. The chain uses TRBV20-1 and TRBJ2-5, with 13 positions matching TRBD2. Trimming removed 3 bases from V and 7 bases from J; junction bases left unmatched: 11. Germline CDR1 is DFQATT and CDR2 is SNEGSKA (reference sequence). The CDR3 is 16 residues long.

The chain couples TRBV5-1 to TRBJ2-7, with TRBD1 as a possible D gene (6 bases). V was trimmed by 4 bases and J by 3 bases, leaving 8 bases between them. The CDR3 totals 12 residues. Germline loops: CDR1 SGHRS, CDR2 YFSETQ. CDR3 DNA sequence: TGCGCCAGCAGCAAACAGGGCTACGAGCAGTACTTC. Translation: CASSKQGYEQYF. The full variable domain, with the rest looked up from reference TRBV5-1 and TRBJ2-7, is KAGVTQTPRYLIKTRGQQVTLSCSPISGHRSVSWYQQTPGQGLQFLFEYFSETQRNKGNFPGRFSGRQFSNSRSEMNVSTLELGDSALYLCASSKQGYEQYFGPGTRLTVT.

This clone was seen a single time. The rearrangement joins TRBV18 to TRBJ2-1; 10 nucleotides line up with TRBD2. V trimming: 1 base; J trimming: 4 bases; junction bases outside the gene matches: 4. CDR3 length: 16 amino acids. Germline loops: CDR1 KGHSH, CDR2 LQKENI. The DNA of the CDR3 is TGTGCCAGCTCACCACAACCTAGCGGGAGATACAATGAGCAGTTCTTC. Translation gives CASSPQPSGRYNEQFF.

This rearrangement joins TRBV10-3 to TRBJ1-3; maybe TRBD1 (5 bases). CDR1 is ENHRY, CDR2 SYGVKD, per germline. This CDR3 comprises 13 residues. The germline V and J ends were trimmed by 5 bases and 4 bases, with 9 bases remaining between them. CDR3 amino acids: CAISFREGNTIYF. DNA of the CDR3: TGTGCCATCAGTTTCAGGGAAGGAAACACCATATATTTT.

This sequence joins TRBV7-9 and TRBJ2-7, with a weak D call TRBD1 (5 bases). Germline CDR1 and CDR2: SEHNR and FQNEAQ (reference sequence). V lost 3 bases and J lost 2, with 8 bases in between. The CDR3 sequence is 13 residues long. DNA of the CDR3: TGTGCCAGCAGCTTGCAGGGCACCTACGAGCAGTACTTC. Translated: CASSLQGTYEQYF.

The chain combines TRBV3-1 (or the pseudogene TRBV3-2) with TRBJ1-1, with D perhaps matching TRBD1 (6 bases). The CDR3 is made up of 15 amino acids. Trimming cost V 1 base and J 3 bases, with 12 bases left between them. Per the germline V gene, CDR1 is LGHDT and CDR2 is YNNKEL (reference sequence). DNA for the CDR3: TGTGCCAGCAGCCAAGGTGGACAGCCCTACACTGAAGCTTTCTTT. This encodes CASSQGGQPYTEAFF.

The CDR3 loop reads CASSPTAGGYTF. As DNA, the CDR3 is TGTGCCAGCAGTCCGACGGCGGGTGGCTACACCTTC. This rearrangement joins TRBV6-5 to TRBJ1-2; no clear D gene. This CDR3 has 12 residues. CDR1 MNHEY and CDR2 SVGAGI come from the germline V gene. V dropped 5 bases and J dropped 7 bases, with 11 bases sitting between them.

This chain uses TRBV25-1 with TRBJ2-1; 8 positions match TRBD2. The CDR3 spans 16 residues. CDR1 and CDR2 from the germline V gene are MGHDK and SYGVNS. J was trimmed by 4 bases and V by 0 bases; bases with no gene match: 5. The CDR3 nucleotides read TGTGCCAGCAGTGAATATTTCGGGGGGGGTTACAATGAGCAGTTCTTC. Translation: CASSEYFGGGYNEQFF.

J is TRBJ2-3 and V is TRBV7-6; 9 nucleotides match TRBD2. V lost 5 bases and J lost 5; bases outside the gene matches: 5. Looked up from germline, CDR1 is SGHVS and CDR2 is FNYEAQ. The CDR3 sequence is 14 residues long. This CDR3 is CASSILAGVDTQYF. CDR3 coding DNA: TGTGCCAGCAGCATATTAGCGGGGGTAGATACGCAGTATTTT.

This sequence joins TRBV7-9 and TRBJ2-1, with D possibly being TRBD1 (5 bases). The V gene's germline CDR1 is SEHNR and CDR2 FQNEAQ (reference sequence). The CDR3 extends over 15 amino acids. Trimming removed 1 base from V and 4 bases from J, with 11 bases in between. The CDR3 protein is CASSLDGQGYNEQFF. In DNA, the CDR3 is TGTGCCAGCAGCTTAGACGGGCAGGGTTACAATGAGCAGTTCTTC.

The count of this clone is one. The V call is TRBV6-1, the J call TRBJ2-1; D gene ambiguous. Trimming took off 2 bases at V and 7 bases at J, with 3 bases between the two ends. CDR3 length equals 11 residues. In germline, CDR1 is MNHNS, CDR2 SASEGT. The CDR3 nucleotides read TGTGCCAGCAGTGAACTTAATGAGCAGTTCTTC. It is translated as CASSELNEQFF.

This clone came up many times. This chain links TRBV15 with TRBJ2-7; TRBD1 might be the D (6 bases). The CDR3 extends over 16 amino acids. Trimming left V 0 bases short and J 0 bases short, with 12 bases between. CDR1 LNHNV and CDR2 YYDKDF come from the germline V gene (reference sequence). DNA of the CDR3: TGTGCCACCAGCAGAGATCGAGGCAGGGGCTCCTACGAGCAGTACTTC. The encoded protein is CATSRDRGRGSYEQYF.

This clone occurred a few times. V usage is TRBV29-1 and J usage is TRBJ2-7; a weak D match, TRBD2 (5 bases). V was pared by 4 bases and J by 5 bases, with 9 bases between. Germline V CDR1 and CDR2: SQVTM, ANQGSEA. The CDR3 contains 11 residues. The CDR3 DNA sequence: TGCAGCGTTGGAGGAGGCCACGAGCAGTACTTC. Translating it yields CSVGGGHEQYF.

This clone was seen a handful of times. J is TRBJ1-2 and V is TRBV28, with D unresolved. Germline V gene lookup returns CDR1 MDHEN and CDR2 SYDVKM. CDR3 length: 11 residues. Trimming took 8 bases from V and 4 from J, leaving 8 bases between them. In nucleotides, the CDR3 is TGTGCCAGCGGCTTAAGCTATGGCTACACCTTC. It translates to CASGLSYGYTF.

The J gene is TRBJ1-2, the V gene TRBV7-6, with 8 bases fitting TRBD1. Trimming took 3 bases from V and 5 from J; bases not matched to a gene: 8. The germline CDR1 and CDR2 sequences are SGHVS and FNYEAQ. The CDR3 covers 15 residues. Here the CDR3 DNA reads TGTGCCAGCAGCTTTGGGCAGGGGGCGCAATATGGCTACACCTTC. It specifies CASSFGQGAQYGYTF.

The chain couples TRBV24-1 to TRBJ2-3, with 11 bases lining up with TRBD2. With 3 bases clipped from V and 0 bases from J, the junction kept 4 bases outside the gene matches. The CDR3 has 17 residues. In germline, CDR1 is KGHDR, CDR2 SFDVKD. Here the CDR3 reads CATSDARLAGSTDTQYF. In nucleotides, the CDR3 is TGTGCCACCAGTGATGCCAGACTAGCGGGGAGCACAGATACGCAGTATTTT.

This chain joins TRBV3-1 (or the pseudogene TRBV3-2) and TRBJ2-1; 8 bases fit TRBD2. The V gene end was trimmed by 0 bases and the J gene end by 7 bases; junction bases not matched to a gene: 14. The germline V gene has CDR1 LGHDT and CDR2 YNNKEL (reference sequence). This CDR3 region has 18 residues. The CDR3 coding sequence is TGTGCCAGCAGCCAAGATGAATGGCGGGGGGATCCGGTTAATGAGCAGTTCTTC. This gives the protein CASSQDEWRGDPVNEQFF.

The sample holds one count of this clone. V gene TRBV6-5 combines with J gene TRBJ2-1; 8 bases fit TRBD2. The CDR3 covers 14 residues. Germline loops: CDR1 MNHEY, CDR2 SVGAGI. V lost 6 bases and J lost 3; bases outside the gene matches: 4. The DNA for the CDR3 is TGTGCCAGCAGAACTAGCGGATACTACAATGAGCAGTTCTTC. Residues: CASRTSGYYNEQFF.

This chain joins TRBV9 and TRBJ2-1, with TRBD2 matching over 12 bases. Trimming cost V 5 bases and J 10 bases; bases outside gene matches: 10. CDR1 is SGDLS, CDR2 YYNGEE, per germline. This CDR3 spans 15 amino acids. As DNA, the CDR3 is TGTGCCAGCAGTCCTAGCGGGGGGGCGAGGGAGGAGCAGTTCTTC. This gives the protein CASSPSGGAREEQFF.

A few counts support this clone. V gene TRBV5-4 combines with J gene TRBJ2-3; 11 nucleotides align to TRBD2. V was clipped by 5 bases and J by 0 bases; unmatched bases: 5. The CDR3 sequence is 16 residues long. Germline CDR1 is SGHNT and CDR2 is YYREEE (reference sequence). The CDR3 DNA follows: TGTGCCAGCAGGGGGGGACTAGCGGAAAGCACAGATACGCAGTATTTT. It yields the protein CASRGGLAESTDTQYF.

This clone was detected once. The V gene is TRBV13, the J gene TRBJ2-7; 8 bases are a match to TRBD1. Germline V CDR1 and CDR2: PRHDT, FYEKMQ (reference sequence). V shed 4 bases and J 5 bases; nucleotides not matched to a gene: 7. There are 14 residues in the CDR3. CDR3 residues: CASSSRQGTDEQYF. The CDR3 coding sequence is TGTGCCAGCAGCTCCCGACAGGGGACGGACGAGCAGTACTTC.

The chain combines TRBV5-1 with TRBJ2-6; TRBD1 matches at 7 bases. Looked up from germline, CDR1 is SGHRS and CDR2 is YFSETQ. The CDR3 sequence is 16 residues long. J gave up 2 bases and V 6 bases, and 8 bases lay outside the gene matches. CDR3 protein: CASKRAGGPGANVLTF. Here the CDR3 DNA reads TGCGCCAGCAAGAGGGCAGGGGGTCCTGGGGCCAACGTCCTGACTTTC.